The rows below give T cell receptor beta chains drawn from one sample of a study of T-cell reconstitution after alpha-beta-depleted transplantation in children. TCRdb reprocessed the PCR reads with MiXCR, giving one entry per CDR3 protein. The sample comprises fewer than 750,000 distinct CDR3 sequences, under 25% of which are singletons, and 13% to 15% rests with the top ten. The material was PBMCs, mostly from graft donor cells, obtained 360 days after TCRalphabeta/CD19-depleted stem cell transplant. Receptors originate from a boy less than two years old who had a stem cell transplant for acute myeloid leukemia, so the T cells may come from the graft donor. Both conserved end residues are part of each CDR3. Fields, in order: D gene, clone size, J gene, V gene, CDR3 protein, CDR3 DNA. D genes are given only for firm matches. A row's size may be missing; if present it is once, few, many or a size class.

- many TRBJ1-3 TRBV7-2 CASSLGAGTLGNTIYF TGTGCCAGCAGCTTAGGAGCCGGGACTCTTGGAAACACCATATATTTT
- - TRBJ1-5 TRBV28 CASSLSGQGRQPQHF TGTGCCAGCAGTTTATCAGGGCAGGGTCGTCAGCCCCAGCATTTT
- many TRBJ2-1 TRBV5-1 CASSLAREKQTYNEQFF TGCGCCAGCAGCTTGGCCCGAGAGAAGCAAACCTACAATGAGCAGTTCTTC
TRBD1 - TRBJ2-5 TRBV5-1 CASSLETGAGQETQYF TGCGCCAGCAGCTTGGAGACAGGGGCAGGTCAAGAGACCCAGTACTTC
TRBD2 many TRBJ2-3 TRBV7-2 CASSRSGGSTDTQYF TGTGCCAGCAGCCGATCCGGGGGGAGCACAGATACGCAGTATTTT
- - TRBJ2-2 TRBV4-3 CASSQDPGPRRTGELFF TGCGCCAGCAGCCAAGATCCGGGACCCCGGCGGACCGGGGAGCTGTTTTTT
TRBD1 few TRBJ1-6 TRBV7-9 CASSLESGGLHF TGTGCCAGCAGCTTAGAGTCAGGGGGCCTCCACTTT
- - TRBJ2-2 TRBV12-3/TRBV12-4 CASSAGSGELFF TGTGCCAGCAGCGCAGGGTCCGGGGAGCTGTTTTTT
- few TRBJ2-1 TRBV15 CATSVREWNEQFF TGTGCCACCAGCGTTCGTGAGTGGAATGAGCAGTTCTTC
- once TRBJ2-5 TRBV9 CASSVWYDGGQETQYF TGTGCCAGCAGCGTATGGTACGATGGGGGCCAAGAGACCCAGTACTTC